This T cell receptor (beta chain) came from a study of shared clonotypes between healthy human individuals. In this sample, this clone is medium-sized. The antigen is unknown. Within the sample, other DNA sequences also encode this same CDR3. The healthy adult donors were HIV-negative and reported no recent acute infections or vaccinations. All participating donors were Caucasian adults from Nashville, Tennessee. Genomic DNA of unsorted samples came from roughly 90 million PBMCs. Here immunoSEQ multiplex PCR was the method, and the copy in TCRdb shows in-frame clones only, minus some. The sample carries about 470,000 clones, more than 75% recorded once. Trimming left V 0 bases short and J 1 base short, with 12 bases between. The CDR3 totals 16 residues. CDR1 and CDR2 (germline): MNHNY, SVGAGI (reference sequence). Study-wide results and limits: Sequencing depth was expected to affect clonotype sharing among donors.

This clonotype originated in a middle-aged woman in good health. Some clones in this sample may be carry-over from other donors' samples. V and J are TRBV6-6 and TRBJ1-1, with no clear D. The sequenced material came from PBMCs. The CDR3: CASSYSGGGPNTEAFF. The CDR3 nucleotides read TGTGCCAGCAGTTACTCGGGCGGAGGACCGAACACTGAAGCTTTCTTT.